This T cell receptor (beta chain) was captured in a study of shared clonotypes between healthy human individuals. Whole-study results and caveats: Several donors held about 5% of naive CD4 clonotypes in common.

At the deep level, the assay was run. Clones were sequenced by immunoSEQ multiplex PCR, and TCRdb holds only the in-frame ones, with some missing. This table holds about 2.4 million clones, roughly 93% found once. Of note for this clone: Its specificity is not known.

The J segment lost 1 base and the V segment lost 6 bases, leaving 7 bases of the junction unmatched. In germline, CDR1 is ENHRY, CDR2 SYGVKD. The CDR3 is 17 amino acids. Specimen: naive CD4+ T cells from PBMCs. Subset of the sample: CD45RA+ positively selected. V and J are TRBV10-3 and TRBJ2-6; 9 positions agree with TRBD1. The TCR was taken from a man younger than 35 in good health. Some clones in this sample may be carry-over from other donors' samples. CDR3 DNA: TGTGCCATCAGCTCCGGACAGGGGTCTTCTGGGGCCAACGTCCTGACTTTC. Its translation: CAISSGQGSSGANVLTF.